Included here is one T cell receptor (beta chain) sequence, with context. This clonotype was seen a handful of times. Its antigen is still unknown. There are no base qualities to consult, and no much larger clone falls within one base. Receptor libraries were prepared by 5' RACE. Sequencing was performed on an Illumina HiSeq 2500. A second PCR of about 6 to 12 cycles was run with a J-beta primer mix and a sample-barcoded 5' primer. A template-switch 5' adaptor carrying 12 random nucleotides introduced a unique molecular identifier onto each TCR beta cDNA molecule. Each sample yielded at least 3 million CDR3-containing paired-end reads. All of the RNA was converted into first-strand cDNA using the Mint cDNA synthesis kit, with a TRBC-specific oligonucleotide serving as the primer. After uracil-DNA glycosylase treatment, a first 18-cycle PCR used universal primers M1SS and BC2_uni_R on all cDNA. For the original study's pipeline: Each sample was normalized by randomly selecting 1 million high-quality reads, each carrying a distinct molecular identifier. Reads sharing molecular identifiers were discarded rather than binned into consensus sequences. CDR3 identification, clonotype clustering and error correction used MiTCR with a Q25 quality threshold and the strictest error-elimination algorithm. A nonparametric unseen species model with Euler transformation was used to estimate lower-bound total TCR beta diversity. TCRdb trimmed the raw reads at Q25, called clones with MiXCR and kept productive beta chains. Rows with a matching CDR3 protein are joined into one entry that keeps the most common DNA and genes. TCRdb, rather than the study authors, made the V and J calls. This sample gives around 850,000 distinct CDR3 sequences in total; 36% of them show up just once. Together, the top ten hold over 10% of the sample.

The donors were under 40 Caucasian individuals from Russia, aged roughly 6 to 100 years, who were systemically healthy. Around 10 milliliters of peripheral blood were collected from each donor into EDTA-treated Vacutainer tubes. Ficoll-Paque density-gradient centrifugation was used to isolate PBMCs, with at least 6.5 million per sample. Total RNA, at least 5 micrograms per sample, was extracted from PBMCs with Trizol reagent. For every donor, flow cytometry on a PBMC aliquot measured the percentage of naive CD45RAhigh/CD27high T cells. The data were taken from a study of blood T cells in healthy people across ages (dated by TCRdb to the mid-2010s). Turning to the overall study: In model experiments, template switching captured about one uniquely barcoded TCR beta cDNA molecule for every two T cells. For two donors (one aged 18 to 30 and one aged 80 or older), the study analyzed two additional independent replicas of 1 million unique cDNA reads from the same blood draw. To avoid experimental bias, donors of different ages were spread randomly across the sequencing lanes. Using deep sequencing normalized with unique cDNA molecular identifiers, the study measured how TCR beta repertoire diversity changes with age. Four age groups were formed from the donors: young (average approximately 15 years), middle-aged (around 39), aged (around 62) and long-lived (less than 85).

What the study reported, not specific to this receptor: As age increased, observed TCR beta diversity per million T cells dropped in a roughly linear way, and a significant reduction was already evident by age 40. Bulk unsorted PBMC profiling prevented conclusive comparison of naive and antigen-experienced compartments. There was a strong correlation between observed TCR beta diversity and the percentage of naive T cells measured by flow cytometry. Compared with the aged group, the long-lived group had more naive CD4+ T cells, fewer expanded clones and increased TCR diversity, a pattern suggesting age selection. Estimates of total diversity based on one million sequenced T cells were regarded as lower bounds and as underestimates. Because donor CMV infection status was unknown, age-related changes in expanded clonotypes were potentially confounded.

The receptor was isolated from a man aged 18 to 29 in good health. Specimen: blood.

The CDR3 region reads CASSVNGQNSPLHF. The DNA sequence is TGCGCCAGCAGCGTCAACGGACAAAATTCACCCCTCCACTTT. The chain is made from TRBV5-1 and TRBJ1-6; the D gene is possibly TRBD1, with 5 bases matching. V is reduced by 4 bases and J by 7 bases, leaving a spacing of 12 bases between them. CDR1 and CDR2 were assigned from the germline V gene as SGHRS and YFSETQ. From its cysteine to its phenylalanine, the CDR3 spans 14 amino acids. This entry keeps only the CDR3 DNA: 42 bases, framed from base 1. Extended through the reference TRBV5-1 and TRBJ1-6 proteins, this CDR3 yields the full variable domain: KAGVTQTPRYLIKTRGQQVTLSCSPISGHRSVSWYQQTPGQGLQFLFEYFSETQRNKGNFPGRFSGRQFSNSRSEMNVSTLELGDSALYLCASSVNGQNSPLHFGNGTRLTVT.